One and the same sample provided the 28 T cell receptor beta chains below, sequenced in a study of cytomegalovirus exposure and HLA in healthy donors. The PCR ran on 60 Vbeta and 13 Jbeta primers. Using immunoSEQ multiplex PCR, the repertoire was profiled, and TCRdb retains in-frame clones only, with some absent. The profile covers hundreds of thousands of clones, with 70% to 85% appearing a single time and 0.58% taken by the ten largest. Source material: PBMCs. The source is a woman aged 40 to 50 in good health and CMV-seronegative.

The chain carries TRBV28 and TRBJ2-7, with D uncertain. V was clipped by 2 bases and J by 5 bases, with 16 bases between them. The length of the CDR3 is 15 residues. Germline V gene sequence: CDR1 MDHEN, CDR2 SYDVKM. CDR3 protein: CASSLERKRAHEQYF. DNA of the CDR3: TGTGCCAGCAGTTTAGAGAGGAAAAGAGCCCACGAGCAGTACTTC.

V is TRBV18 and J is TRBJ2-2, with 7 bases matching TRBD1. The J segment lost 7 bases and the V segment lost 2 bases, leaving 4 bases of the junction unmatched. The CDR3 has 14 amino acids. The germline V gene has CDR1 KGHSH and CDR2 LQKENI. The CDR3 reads CASSPDRAVGELFF. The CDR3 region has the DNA TGTGCCAGCTCACCAGACAGGGCAGTCGGGGAGCTGTTTTTT. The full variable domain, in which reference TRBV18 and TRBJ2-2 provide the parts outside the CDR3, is NAGVMQNPRHLVRRRGQEARLRCSPMKGHSHVYWYRQLPEEGLKFMVYLQKENIIDESGMPKERFSAEFPKEGPSILRIQQVVRGDSAAYFCASSPDRAVGELFFGEGSRLTVL.

CDR3 in amino acids: CASSHPWTPRFQPQHF. CDR3 nucleotide sequence: TGCGCCAGCAGCCATCCCTGGACACCTCGATTTCAGCCCCAGCATTTT. The chain has TRBV4-1 and TRBJ1-5; D possibly corresponds to TRBD1 (5 bases). Germline V gene data show CDR1 as MGHRA and CDR2 as YSYEKL. The CDR3 length is 16 residues. V lost 3 bases and J 6 bases, leaving 18 bases between the germline ends.

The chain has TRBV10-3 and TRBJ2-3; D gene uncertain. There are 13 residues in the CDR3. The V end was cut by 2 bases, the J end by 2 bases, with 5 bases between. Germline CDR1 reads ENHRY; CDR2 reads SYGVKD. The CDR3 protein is CAISEILTDTQYF. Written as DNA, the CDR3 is TGTGCCATCAGTGAGATACTCACAGATACGCAGTATTTT.

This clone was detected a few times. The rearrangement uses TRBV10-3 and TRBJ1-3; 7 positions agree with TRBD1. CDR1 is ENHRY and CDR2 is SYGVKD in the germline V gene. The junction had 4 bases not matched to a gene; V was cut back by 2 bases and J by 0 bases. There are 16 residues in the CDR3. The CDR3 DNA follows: TGTGCCATCAGTGAGCCACAGGGGCCCTCTGGAAACACCATATATTTT. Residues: CAISEPQGPSGNTIYF.

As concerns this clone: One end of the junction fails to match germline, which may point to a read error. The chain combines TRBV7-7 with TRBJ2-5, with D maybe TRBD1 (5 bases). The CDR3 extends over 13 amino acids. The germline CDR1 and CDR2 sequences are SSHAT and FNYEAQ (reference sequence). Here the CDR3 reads CASSYGHRETQYF. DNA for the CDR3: TGTGCTAGCAGCTATGGACACCGGGAGACCCAGTACTTC.

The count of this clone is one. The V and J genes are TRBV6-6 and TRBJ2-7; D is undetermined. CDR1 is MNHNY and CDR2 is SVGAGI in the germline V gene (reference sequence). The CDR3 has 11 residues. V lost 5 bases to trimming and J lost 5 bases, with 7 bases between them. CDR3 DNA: TGTGCCAGCAGTAACCCTAACGAGCAGTACTTC. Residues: CASSNPNEQYF.

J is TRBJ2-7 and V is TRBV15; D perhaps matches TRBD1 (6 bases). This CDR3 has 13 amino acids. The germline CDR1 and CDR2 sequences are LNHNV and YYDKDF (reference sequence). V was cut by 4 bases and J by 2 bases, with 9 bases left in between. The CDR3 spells CATSKDSPYEQYF. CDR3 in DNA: TGTGCCACCAGCAAGGACAGCCCCTACGAGCAGTACTTC.

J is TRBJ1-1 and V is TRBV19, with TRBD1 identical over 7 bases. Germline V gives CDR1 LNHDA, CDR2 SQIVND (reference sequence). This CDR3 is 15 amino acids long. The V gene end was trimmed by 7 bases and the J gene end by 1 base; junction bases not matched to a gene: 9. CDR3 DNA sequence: TGTGCCAGTATCAGGACAGGCGGCTGGAACACTGAAGCTTTCTTT. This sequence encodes CASIRTGGWNTEAFF.

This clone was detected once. This CDR3 reads CASSRLPERNTEAFF. The CDR3 region has the DNA TGTGCCAGCAGCCGCCTACCTGAGAGGAACACTGAAGCTTTCTTT. The V call is TRBV5-6, the J call TRBJ1-1; D unresolved. CDR3 length: 15 amino acids. The germline gives CDR1 SGHDT, CDR2 YYEEEE. Trimming shortened V by 4 bases and J by 1 base, and 14 bases separated the two germline ends. The complete variable domain, with remaining parts taken from reference TRBV5-6 and TRBJ1-1, reads DAGVTQSPTHLIKTRGQQVTLRCSPKSGHDTVSWYQQALGQGPQFIFQYYEEEERQRGNFPDRFSGHQFPNYSSELNVNALLLGDSALYLCASSRLPERNTEAFFGQGTRLTVV.

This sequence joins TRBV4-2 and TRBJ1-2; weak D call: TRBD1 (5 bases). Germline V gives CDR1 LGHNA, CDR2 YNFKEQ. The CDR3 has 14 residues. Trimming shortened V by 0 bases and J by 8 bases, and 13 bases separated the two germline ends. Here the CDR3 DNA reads TGTGCCAGCAGCCAAGACGAGGGGAGGAAGGGCTACACCTTC. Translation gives CASSQDEGRKGYTF.

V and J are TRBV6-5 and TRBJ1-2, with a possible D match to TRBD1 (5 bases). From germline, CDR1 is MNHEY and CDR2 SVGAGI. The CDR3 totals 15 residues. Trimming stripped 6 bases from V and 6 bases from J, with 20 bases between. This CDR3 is CASSPGLARGNGYTF. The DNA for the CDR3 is TGTGCCAGCAGCCCGGGACTGGCCCGGGGAAATGGCTACACCTTC.

The CDR3 nucleotides are TGTGCCAGCATCGGACACTGGAACACTGAAGCTTTCTTT. This sequence encodes CASIGHWNTEAFF. This chain joins TRBV2 and TRBJ1-1; a weak D match, TRBD1 (5 bases). Trimming shortened V by 7 bases and J by 1 base, and 10 bases separated the two germline ends. CDR3 size: 13 residues. The germline CDR1 and CDR2 sequences are SNHLY and FYNNEI.

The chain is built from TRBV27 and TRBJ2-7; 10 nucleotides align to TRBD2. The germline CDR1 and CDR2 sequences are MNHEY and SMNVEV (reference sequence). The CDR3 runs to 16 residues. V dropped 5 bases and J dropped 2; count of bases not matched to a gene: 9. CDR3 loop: CASSPLGLAVTYEQYF. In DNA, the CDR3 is TGTGCCAGCAGTCCCTTAGGACTAGCGGTTACCTACGAGCAGTACTTC.

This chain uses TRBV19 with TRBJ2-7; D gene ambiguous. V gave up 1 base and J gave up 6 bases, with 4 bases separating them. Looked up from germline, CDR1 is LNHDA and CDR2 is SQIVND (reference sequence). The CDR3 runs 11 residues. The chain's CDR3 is CASSIGLEQYF. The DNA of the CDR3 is TGTGCCAGTAGTATAGGGCTCGAGCAGTACTTC.

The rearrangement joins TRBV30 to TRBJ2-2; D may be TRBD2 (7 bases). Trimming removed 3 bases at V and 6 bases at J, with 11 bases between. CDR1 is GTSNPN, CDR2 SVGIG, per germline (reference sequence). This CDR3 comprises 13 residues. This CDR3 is CAWRRGGSGELFF. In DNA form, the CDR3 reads TGTGCCTGGAGGAGGGGGGGGTCCGGGGAGCTGTTTTTT.

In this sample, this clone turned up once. In DNA, the CDR3 is TGCGCCAGCAGTGAGTCCCTGGGAGGGGCCGGGGAGCTGTTTTTT. This encodes CASSESLGGAGELFF. This chain uses TRBV10-1 with TRBJ2-2; 7 nucleotides line up with TRBD2. V lost 0 bases, J lost 6 bases, and 4 bases stayed unmatched. The germline CDR1 and CDR2 sequences are WNHNN and SYGVQD (reference sequence). The CDR3 is 15 amino acids.

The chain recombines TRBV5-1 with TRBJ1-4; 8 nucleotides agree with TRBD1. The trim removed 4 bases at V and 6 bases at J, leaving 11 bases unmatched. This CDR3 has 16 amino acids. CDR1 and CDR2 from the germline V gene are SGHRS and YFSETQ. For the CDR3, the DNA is TGCGCCAGCAGCACCGACGGACAGGGCCATTATGAAAAACTGTTTTTT. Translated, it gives CASSTDGQGHYEKLFF.

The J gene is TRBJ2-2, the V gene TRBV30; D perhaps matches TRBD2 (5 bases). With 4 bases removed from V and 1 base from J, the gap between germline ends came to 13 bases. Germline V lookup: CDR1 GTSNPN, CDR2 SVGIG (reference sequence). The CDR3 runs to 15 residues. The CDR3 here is CAWIKGGLNTGELFF. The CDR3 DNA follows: TGTGCCTGGATCAAGGGCGGACTGAACACCGGGGAGCTGTTTTTT.

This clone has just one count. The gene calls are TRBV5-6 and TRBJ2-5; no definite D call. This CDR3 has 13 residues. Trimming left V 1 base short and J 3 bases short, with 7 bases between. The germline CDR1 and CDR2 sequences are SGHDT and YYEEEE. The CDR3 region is CASSLYPEETQYF. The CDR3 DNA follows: TGTGCCAGCAGCTTGTATCCAGAAGAGACCCAGTACTTC.

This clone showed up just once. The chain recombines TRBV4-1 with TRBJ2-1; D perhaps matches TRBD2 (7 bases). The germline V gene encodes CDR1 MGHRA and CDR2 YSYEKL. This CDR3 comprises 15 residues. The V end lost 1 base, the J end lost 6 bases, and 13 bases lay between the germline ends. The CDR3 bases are TGCGCCAGCAGCCAAGGATGGGGGGGCCGCAATGAGCAGTTCTTC. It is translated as CASSQGWGGRNEQFF.

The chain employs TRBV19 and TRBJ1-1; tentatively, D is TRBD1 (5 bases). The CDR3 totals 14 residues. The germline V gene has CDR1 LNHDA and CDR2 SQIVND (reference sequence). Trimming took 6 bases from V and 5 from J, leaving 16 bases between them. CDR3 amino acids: CASSPRVDGTEAFF. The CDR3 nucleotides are TGTGCCAGTAGCCCCAGGGTGGACGGTACTGAAGCTTTCTTT.

The CDR3 region has the DNA TGTGCCTGGAGTTTACGGACAGGGGTCAGGAATGAGCAGTTCTTC. It yields the protein CAWSLRTGVRNEQFF. The chain uses TRBV30 and TRBJ2-1, with 9 bases that match TRBD1. V lost 2 bases to trimming and J lost 7 bases; unmatched junction nucleotides: 9. The CDR3 spans 15 residues. The germline V gene encodes CDR1 GTSNPN and CDR2 SVGIG (reference sequence). Using reference TRBV30 and TRBJ2-1 for the parts outside the CDR3, the full variable domain is SQTIHQWPATLVQPVGSPLSLECTVEGTSNPNLYWYRQAAGRGLQLLFYSVGIGQISSEVPQNLSASRPQDRQFILSSKKLLLSDSGFYLCAWSLRTGVRNEQFFGPGTRLTVL.

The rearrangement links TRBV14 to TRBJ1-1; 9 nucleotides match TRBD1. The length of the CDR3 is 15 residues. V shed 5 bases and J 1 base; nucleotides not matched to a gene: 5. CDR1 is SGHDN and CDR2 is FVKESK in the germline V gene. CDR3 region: CASSSNRGQNTEAFF. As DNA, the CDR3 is TGTGCCAGCAGCTCCAACAGGGGGCAGAACACTGAAGCTTTCTTT. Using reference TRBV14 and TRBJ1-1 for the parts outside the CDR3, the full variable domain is EAGVTQFPSHSVIEKGQTVTLRCDPISGHDNLYWYRRVMGKEIKFLLHFVKESKQDESGMPNNRFLAERTGGTYSTLKVQPAELEDSGVYFCASSSNRGQNTEAFFGQGTRLTVV.

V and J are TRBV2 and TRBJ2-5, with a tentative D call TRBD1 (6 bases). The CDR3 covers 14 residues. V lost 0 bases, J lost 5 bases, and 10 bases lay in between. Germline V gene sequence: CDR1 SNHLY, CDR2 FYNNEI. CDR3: CASSEATGSETQYF. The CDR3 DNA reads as TGTGCCAGCAGTGAAGCAACAGGGAGCGAGACCCAGTACTTC.

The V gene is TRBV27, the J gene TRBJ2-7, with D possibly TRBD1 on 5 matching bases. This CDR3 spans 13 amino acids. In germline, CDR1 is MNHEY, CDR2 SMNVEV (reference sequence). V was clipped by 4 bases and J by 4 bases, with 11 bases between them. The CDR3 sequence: CASSYGAQYEQYF. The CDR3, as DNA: TGTGCCAGCAGTTATGGGGCCCAGTACGAGCAGTACTTC.

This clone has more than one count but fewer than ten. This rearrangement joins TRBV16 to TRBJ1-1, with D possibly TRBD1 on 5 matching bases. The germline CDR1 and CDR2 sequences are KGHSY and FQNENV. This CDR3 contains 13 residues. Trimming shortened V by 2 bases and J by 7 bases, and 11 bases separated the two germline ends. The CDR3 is CASSQTGTLEAFF. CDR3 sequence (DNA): TGTGCCAGCAGCCAAACAGGAACTCTTGAAGCTTTCTTT.

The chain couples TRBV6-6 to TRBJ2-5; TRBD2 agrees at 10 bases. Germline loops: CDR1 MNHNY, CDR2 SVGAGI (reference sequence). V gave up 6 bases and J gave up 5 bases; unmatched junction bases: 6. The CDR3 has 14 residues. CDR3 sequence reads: CASSGTSDFETQYF. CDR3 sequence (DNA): TGTGCCAGCAGCGGGACTAGCGATTTTGAGACCCAGTACTTC.